These T cell receptor beta chains were read from a single sample in a study of blood T cell repertoires in COVID-19. Libraries were prepared by immunoSEQ multiplex PCR; TCRdb keeps only in-frame clonotypes and omits some of them. The data show about 150,000 clones, about 90% seen once. Sequenced input: peripheral blood. The receptors here all came from a man in his fifties with acute or convalescent COVID-19. Both conserved end residues are part of each CDR3. The D gene is left open where the match is weak. Where a row states a size, it is once, few, many or the class of an expanded clone; other rows omit it.

>NA|TRBJ1-5|TRBD1|TRBV19
CASSINRGRNQPQHF
TGTGCCAGTAGTATAAACAGGGGTCGCAATCAGCCCCAGCATTTT
>NA|TRBJ1-2|NA|TRBV24-1
CATSAGPHRGYTF
TGTGCCACCAGTGCAGGGCCCCACAGGGGCTACACCTTC
>NA|TRBJ2-7|TRBD2|TRBV7-9
CASSYRGGDYEQYF
TGTGCCAGCAGCTACCGGGGAGGGGACTACGAGCAGTACTTC
>NA|TRBJ1-1|NA|TRBV6-5
CASSSGGQGNTEAFF
TGTGCCAGCAGTTCGGGAGGGCAGGGGAACACTGAAGCTTTCTTT
>NA|TRBJ1-4|NA|TRBV28
CASSFESATNEKLFF
TGTGCCAGCAGTTTCGAGAGTGCAACTAATGAAAAACTGTTTTTT
>NA|TRBJ2-1|NA|TRBV21-1
CASSPQGTEQFF
TGTGCCAGCAGCCCCCAGGGCACTGAGCAGTTCTTC
>NA|TRBJ1-6|NA|TRBV30
CAWAPFRDSPLHF
TGTGCCTGGGCGCCTTTCAGGGATTCACCCCTCCACTTT
>NA|TRBJ2-2|NA|TRBV6-2/TRBV6-3
CASSPGFPGELFF
TGTGCCAGCAGTCCAGGGTTTCCCGGGGAGCTGTTTTTT
>once|TRBJ2-1|TRBD1|TRBV7-9
CASSYGTASYNEQFF
TGTGCCAGCAGCTACGGGACAGCCTCCTACAATGAGCAGTTCTTC
>NA|TRBJ2-3|NA|TRBV10-1
CASSGLFGGGRTDTQYF
TGCGCCAGCAGTGGGTTGTTCGGCGGGGGCCGCACAGATACGCAGTATTTT
>NA|TRBJ2-5|NA|TRBV28
CASSSGFGETQYF
TGTGCCAGCAGTTCAGGGTTCGGAGAGACCCAGTACTTC
>NA|TRBJ2-5|NA|TRBV19
CATRSTGAQETQYF
TGTGCCACCCGTTCGACAGGAGCGCAAGAGACCCAGTACTTC
>NA|TRBJ1-2|TRBD1|TRBV18
CASSPETGGAYGYTF
TGTGCCAGCTCACCGGAAACAGGGGGCGCCTATGGCTACACCTTC
>once|TRBJ2-1|TRBD1|TRBV5-1
CASSWGQGNEQFF
TGCGCCAGCAGCTGGGGACAGGGCAATGAGCAGTTCTTC
>NA|TRBJ2-7|TRBD2|TRBV3-1/TRBV3-2
CASSQVASGSHEQYF
TGTGCCAGCAGCCAAGTGGCTAGCGGGAGCCACGAGCAGTACTTC
>NA|TRBJ2-3|NA|TRBV20-1
CSASRADGVGTDTQYF
TGCAGTGCTAGTAGAGCCGACGGGGTGGGCACAGATACGCAGTATTTT
>NA|TRBJ1-4|NA|TRBV7-8
CASSRTATNEKLFF
TGTGCCAGCTCCAGGACAGCAACTAATGAAAAACTGTTTTTT
>NA|TRBJ1-5|TRBD1|TRBV19
CASSIAGQGHQPQHF
TGTGCCAGTAGTATAGCGGGACAGGGACATCAGCCCCAGCATTTT
>NA|TRBJ2-3|TRBD1|TRBV24-1
CATSDFGQGVFGTQYF
TGTGCCACCAGTGATTTCGGACAGGGGGTTTTTGGTACGCAGTATTTT
>NA|TRBJ1-3|TRBD1|TRBV4-3
CASSQDAPGQGRNTIYF
TGCGCCAGCAGCCAAGATGCCCCCGGACAGGGACGAAACACCATATATTTT
>NA|TRBJ1-4|NA|TRBV19
CATQGFKEKLFF
TGTGCCACGCAGGGGTTTAAGGAAAAACTGTTTTTT
>NA|TRBJ2-1|NA|TRBV6-5
CASSYERGHEQFF
TGTGCCAGCAGTTATGAAAGGGGCCATGAGCAGTTCTTC
>NA|TRBJ2-5|TRBD1|TRBV10-1
CASSESDGTAKETQYF
TGCGCCAGCAGTGAGTCGGATGGGACAGCCAAAGAGACCCAGTACTTC
>NA|TRBJ2-1|NA|TRBV7-8
CASSLASDYNEQFF
TGTGCCAGCAGCTTGGCTAGCGACTACAATGAGCAGTTCTTC
>once|TRBJ1-1|NA|TRBV7-2
CASSPPGRGSEAFF
TGTGCCAGCAGCCCCCCGGGGAGGGGGTCTGAAGCTTTCTTT
>NA|TRBJ1-1|TRBD1|TRBV2
CASSQDRLNTEAFF
TGTGCCAGCAGTCAGGACAGGCTGAACACTGAAGCTTTCTTT
>NA|TRBJ2-3|NA|TRBV15
CATSTTGGITDTQYF
TGTGCCACCAGCACTACCGGGGGAATCACAGATACGCAGTATTTT
>NA|TRBJ1-2|NA|TRBV30
CAWSVGSTTYGYTF
TGTGCCTGGAGTGTGGGTAGCACCACCTATGGCTACACCTTC
>NA|TRBJ2-1|TRBD1|TRBV15
CATSRDLSDRGHNEQFF
TGTGCCACCAGCAGAGATCTCTCGGACAGGGGCCACAATGAGCAGTTCTTC
>NA|TRBJ1-2|TRBD1|TRBV7-2
CASSPGQGGYGYTF
TGTGCCAGCAGCCCCGGACAGGGTGGCTATGGCTACACCTTC
>NA|TRBJ2-4|TRBD2|TRBV11-2
CASSLGLAGVRTKNIQYF
TGTGCCAGCAGCCTGGGACTAGCGGGAGTAAGAACCAAAAACATTCAGTACTTC
>NA|TRBJ1-5|TRBD1|TRBV19
CASQQGAFNQPQHF
TGTGCCAGTCAACAGGGGGCGTTTAATCAGCCCCAGCATTTT
>NA|TRBJ2-1|TRBD1|TRBV18
CASSPDRAPHEQFF
TGTGCCAGCTCTCCCGACAGGGCCCCCCATGAGCAGTTCTTC
>NA|TRBJ2-1|TRBD2|TRBV5-1
CASSLGGGSYNEQFF
TGCGCCAGCAGCTTGGGCGGGGGCTCCTACAATGAGCAGTTCTTC
>NA|TRBJ2-5|NA|TRBV5-1
CASSLTGNQETQYF
TGCGCCAGCAGCTTGACAGGGAACCAAGAGACCCAGTACTTC
>NA|TRBJ2-1|NA|TRBV5-1
CASKGNEQFF
TGCGCCAGCAAGGGGAATGAGCAGTTCTTC
>NA|TRBJ1-4|NA|TRBV27
CASSSRGAGGEKLFF
TGTGCCAGCAGTTCTCGGGGCGCGGGAGGTGAAAAACTGTTTTTT
>NA|TRBJ1-2|NA|TRBV3-1/TRBV3-2
CASSQDRAGDGPYGYTF
TGTGCCAGCAGCCAAGACAGGGCAGGGGATGGGCCCTATGGCTACACCTTC
>NA|TRBJ1-2|NA|TRBV16
CASSQSWRGSNYGYTF
TGTGCCAGCAGCCAATCATGGCGGGGCAGTAACTATGGCTACACCTTC
>NA|TRBJ1-5|NA|TRBV2
CASSPTQGGYSNQPQHF
TGTGCCAGCAGCCCCACCCAGGGAGGCTATAGCAATCAGCCCCAGCATTTT
>NA|TRBJ1-1|TRBD1|TRBV19
CASSRRQGWNTEAFF
TGTGCCAGTAGTAGACGACAGGGGTGGAACACTGAAGCTTTCTTT
>NA|TRBJ1-1|TRBD1|TRBV6-5
CASSWGQGGEAFF
TGTGCCAGCAGTTGGGGACAGGGAGGTGAAGCTTTCTTT
>NA|TRBJ1-5|NA|TRBV3-1/TRBV3-2
CASSQEGAGGPDQPQHF
TGTGCCAGCAGCCAAGAAGGTGCGGGGGGCCCCGATCAGCCCCAGCATTTT
>NA|TRBJ2-7|TRBD1|TRBV7-2
CASTVDRDRSYEQYF
TGTGCCAGCACCGTGGACAGGGATAGATCCTACGAGCAGTACTTC
>NA|TRBJ2-7|TRBD1|TRBV18
CASSLTGQGGSYEQYF
TGTGCCAGCTCACTCACGGGACAGGGGGGGTCCTACGAGCAGTACTTC
>NA|TRBJ1-2|TRBD1|TRBV5-1
CASSFLQGAEGYTF
TGCGCCAGCAGCTTTCTACAGGGGGCGGAAGGCTACACCTTC
>NA|TRBJ1-5|TRBD1|TRBV30
CAWTTGTGFSNQPQHF
TGTGCCTGGACTACCGGGACAGGGTTTTCGAATCAGCCCCAGCATTTT
>NA|TRBJ1-3|TRBD1|TRBV4-1
CASSLSLTGMGSGNTIYF
TGCGCCAGCAGCCTCTCCCTGACAGGGATGGGCTCTGGAAACACCATATATTTT
>NA|TRBJ2-2|NA|TRBV27
CASRRGGELFF
TGTGCCAGCCGCAGGGGCGGGGAGCTGTTTTTT